Below are 2 T cell receptor beta chains sequenced from a single sample in a study of T cells in Graves' hyperthyroidism and ophthalmopathy. It was RNA transcripts that yielded the amplified TCR beta CDR3 regions. A set of HTBI primers served as the primers for a first-round RT-PCR of the TCR CDR3. TCRdb independently ran MiXCR on the multiplex PCR reads; one entry per CDR3 protein. The table records around 540,000 distinct CDR3 sequences, about 16% of them present only once. The specimen was blood. The receptors shown here come from a woman aged 30 to 39 with Graves' ophthalmopathy.

Comment on this clonotype: It may be a read error: a sequence one base away is much more abundant. The chain couples TRBV4-2 to TRBJ2-7, with no clear D. This CDR3 is built from 13 residues. CDR1 is LGHNA and CDR2 is YNFKEQ in the germline V gene. CDR3 coding DNA: TGTGCCAGCATCCAAGATGGGGACTACGAGCAGTACTTC. Encoded protein: CASIQDGDYEQYF.

At least ten counts were recorded for this clonotype. The chain uses TRBV3-1 and TRBJ2-7, with unresolved D. Trimming took 2 bases from V and 4 from J, leaving 12 bases between them. The CDR3 spans 14 residues. Germline values: CDR1 LGHDT, CDR2 YNNKEL (reference sequence). CDR3 bases: TGTGCCAGCAGCCAAAATCTCTATGAATACGAGCAGTACTTC. It codes for CASSQNLYEYEQYF.